Given below is one TCR beta chain in context. What antigen it recognizes has not been identified. No clone much larger than this one lies a single base away; base qualities are absent. The immunoSEQ Assay, a bias-controlled multiplex PCR, was used to amplify TCRbeta CDR3 regions from genomic DNA. The authors processed their data as follows. Within the assay, amplification of reference gene primers was used to estimate how many nucleated cells each sample contained. To quantify the absolute abundance of each unique TCRbeta CDR3 rearrangement, sequence reads were collapsed and filtered. For each sample, productive Simpson clonality was calculated as the square root of Simpson's diversity index over productive rearrangements. Drawn from immuneACCESS, this table holds only the in-frame rearrangements with V and J called that TCRdb kept. Clones are partly lost; checked studies trace under half to an unresolved V gene and leave the rest unexplained. V, J and clone size reflect that table, while D and trimming were determined from the DNA. This sample has fewer than 200,000 clones in its table, and roughly 86% of those were observed once. More than 7.5% of the sample is taken by the ten largest.

This entry is derived from a study of blood T cell repertoires in COVID-19 (dated by TCRdb to the early 2020s). Some background on the complete study: The collaborator samples originated in the United States, Italy and Spain and spanned the acute and convalescent phases of COVID-19. The material from the prospective study consisted of cDNA or gDNA derived from T cells, B-cell-depleted T cells, or PBMCs. The dataset comprised deeply sampled blood TCRbeta repertoires from subjects exposed to, actively infected with, or recovered from COVID-19. The repertoires were released in a freely available public database meant as a resource for research on the immune response to SARS-CoV-2. Samples were obtained from the ongoing ImmuneRACE study (first 160 participants) and from some 1,300 subjects provided by 6 global collaborators. Nearly every sample came with metadata listing a de-identified subject ID, COVID-19 status, age in years and sex. Where available, HLA class I and class II types were taken from metadata supplied by the sample provider and were not determined by assay-based typing.

The paper as a whole reports these results and caveats: Clinical and demographic metadata were provided uncurated, with the amount varying by source and participant.

A second Seattle source provided samples from volunteer blood donors who had recovered from COVID-19. The collaborating institutions used their own protocols to collect whole blood in K2EDTA tubes. For TCRbeta analysis, collaborator samples were shipped as frozen whole blood, as isolated PBMCs, or as DNA extracted from either sample type. Via the germline V gene, CDR1 is MDHEN and CDR2 SYDVKM. Trimming accounts for 4 bases at V and 2 bases at J, while the number of junction bases matched to no gene is 4. Its CDR3 holds 16 amino acids, cysteine through phenylalanine. Only the CDR3 part of the read is kept: 48 bases, read in frame from the first base.

This chain is built from TRBV28 and TRBJ2-3; TRBD2 matches 12 bases in the middle. The sample taken for sequencing was peripheral blood. This TCR came from a man aged 35 to 55 who had recovered from COVID-19. This receptor has the CDR3 CASSSGTSGFTDTQYF. The sequenced DNA: TGTGCCAGCAGTTCCGGGACTAGCGGGTTCACAGATACGCAGTATTTT.